The 18 T cell receptor beta chains in this list originate from one sample, sequenced in a study of OX40 agonist ivuxolimab in advanced cancers. The assay was immunoSEQ multiplex PCR, and TCRdb's table has in-frame clones only and misses some. In the table there are some 70,000 clones, 86% of which are singletons. The sequenced sample was CD4+ or CD8+ T cells sorted from blood, obtained in a trial of the OX40 agonist ivuxolimab. The receptors come from an adult with an advanced solid tumor such as melanoma, head and neck, liver or kidney cancer.

This chain connects TRBV6-5 to TRBJ1-6; possible D gene TRBD1, 6 bases. Germline CDR1 and CDR2: MNHEY and SVGAGI. CDR3 length equals 14 residues. Trimming left V 6 bases short and J 1 base short, with 7 bases between. Written as DNA, the CDR3 is TGTGCCAGCAGAGGGGGGTCCTATAATTCACCCCTCCACTTT. This codes for CASRGGSYNSPLHF.

The chain recombines TRBV28 with TRBJ1-1; 7 bases map to TRBD1. V shed 3 bases, J shed 10 bases, and the junction held 5 bases outside the gene matches. CDR3 size: 12 residues. The V gene's germline CDR1 is MDHEN and CDR2 SYDVKM. CDR3 region: CASSLGTVVAFF. The CDR3, as DNA: TGTGCCAGCAGTTTGGGGACAGTAGTAGCTTTCTTT.

This clone has a handful of counts. This chain uses TRBV6-4 with TRBJ2-3; no clear D gene. The CDR3 has 13 residues. V lost 0 bases and J 10 bases, leaving 11 bases between the germline ends. Germline CDR1 and CDR2: MRHNA and SNTAGT. CDR3 DNA sequence: TGTGCCAGCAGTGACTCGATCCTAACTCCGCAGTATTTT. This translates into CASSDSILTPQYF.

CDR3 in amino acids: CASSPRALREQYF. In nucleotides, the CDR3 is TGTGCCAGCAGCCCGCGGGCCCTACGGGAGCAGTACTTC. The chain has TRBV7-8 and TRBJ2-7; D may be TRBD2 (5 bases). V gave up 5 bases and J gave up 7 bases, with 15 bases separating them. The CDR3 has 13 amino acids. Germline V gene lookup returns CDR1 SGHVS and CDR2 FQNEAQ.

The V call is TRBV6-5, the J call TRBJ1-2; D remains unclear. CDR1 is MNHEY, CDR2 SVGAGI, per germline. The CDR3 length is 12 residues. The V end lost 1 base, the J end lost 6 bases, and 6 bases lay between the germline ends. The CDR3 coding sequence is TGTGCCAGCAGTTACTTAGGCGATGGCTACACCTTC. It is translated as CASSYLGDGYTF.

This sequence joins TRBV10-3 and TRBJ2-2, with TRBD1 matching 11 bases. The V gene end was trimmed by 9 bases and the J gene end by 7 bases; junction bases not matched to a gene: 7. The CDR3 sequence is 14 residues long. Germline V CDR1 and CDR2: ENHRY, SYGVKD. CDR3 DNA: TGTGCCATTCTCGGACAGGGGGCTAGCGGGGAGCTGTTTTTT. Translation: CAILGQGASGELFF.

J is TRBJ2-3 and V is TRBV30; 10 bases map to TRBD1. V lost 2 bases and J lost 1; bases outside the gene matches: 6. Germline V lookup: CDR1 GTSNPN, CDR2 SVGIG (reference sequence). The CDR3 totals 16 residues. This CDR3 is CAWSLGDRGRTDTQYF. The CDR3 region has the DNA TGTGCCTGGAGTCTAGGGGACAGGGGACGCACAGATACGCAGTATTTT.

The chain links TRBV7-7 to TRBJ2-1, with D maybe TRBD2 (6 bases). The CDR3 contains 19 residues. V was cut by 0 bases and J by 0 bases, with 18 bases left in between. CDR1 SSHAT and CDR2 FNYEAQ come from the germline V gene (reference sequence). The CDR3 is CASSLALGEAGSSYNEQFF. Written as DNA, the CDR3 is TGTGCCAGCAGCTTAGCGCTAGGTGAGGCGGGGAGCTCCTACAATGAGCAGTTCTTC.

This rearrangement joins TRBV5-1 to TRBJ2-3; tentative D call: TRBD1 (5 bases). CDR1 is SGHRS, CDR2 YFSETQ, per germline. This CDR3 region has 17 residues. V lost 0 bases to trimming and J lost 0 bases, with 14 bases between them. CDR3 DNA sequence: TGCGCCAGCAGCTTGGAGACAGTCCTATCTAGCACAGATACGCAGTATTTT. It yields the protein CASSLETVLSSTDTQYF.

V gene TRBV10-3 combines with J gene TRBJ2-3, with 9 nucleotides matching TRBD2. The CDR3 is 15 residues long. Germline V gene sequence: CDR1 ENHRY, CDR2 SYGVKD. The junction had 8 bases not matched to a gene; V was cut back by 4 bases and J by 6 bases. The CDR3 reads CAISGGRGGADTQYF. For the CDR3, the DNA is TGTGCCATCAGTGGAGGACGCGGGGGGGCGGATACGCAGTATTTT.

Regarding this clone: Its ends do not fully match the called genes, so a read error is possible. The chain couples TRBV18 to TRBJ2-5; TRBD1 aligns across 8 bases. This CDR3 region has 13 residues. The germline V gene encodes CDR1 KGHSH and CDR2 LQKENI. The CDR3 loop is CASSLQGEETQYF. Written as DNA, the CDR3 is TGTGCCAGCTCACTACAGGGGGAAGAAACCCAGTACTTC.

The chain has TRBV5-1 and TRBJ2-3; 8 nucleotides align to TRBD2. Germline values: CDR1 SGHRS, CDR2 YFSETQ. V gave up 2 bases and J gave up 1 base; unmatched junction bases: 9. The length of the CDR3 is 17 residues. The CDR3 spells CASSFSGGPLRTDTQYF. CDR3 nucleotide sequence: TGCGCCAGCAGCTTCAGCGGGGGTCCCCTTCGCACAGATACGCAGTATTTT.

The CDR3 nucleotides read TGTGCCAGCAGTTACTCCTCTACAGACGCCTATGGCTACACCTTC. As protein: CASSYSSTDAYGYTF. V is TRBV6-5 and J is TRBJ1-2; D gene uncertain. This CDR3 is 15 amino acids long. The germline gives CDR1 MNHEY, CDR2 SVGAGI. With 0 bases removed from V and 4 bases from J, the gap between germline ends came to 12 bases.

The rearrangement joins TRBV5-1 to TRBJ2-7; D not certain. Germline loops: CDR1 SGHRS, CDR2 YFSETQ. Between the trimmed V and J ends, which lost 1 base and 3 bases, there was a span of 8 bases. The CDR3 runs to 13 residues. The CDR3 DNA is TGCGCCAGCAGCTTGTCTAACAGCTACGAGCAGTACTTC. Protein sequence: CASSLSNSYEQYF.

A few counts support this clone. The J gene is TRBJ1-2, the V gene TRBV30, with D possibly being TRBD1 (5 bases). The length of the CDR3 is 13 residues. The germline gives CDR1 GTSNPN, CDR2 SVGIG (reference sequence). Trimming left V 1 base short and J 8 bases short, with 14 bases between. As DNA, the CDR3 is TGTGCCTGGAGTGGGGGGTGGGATTACGGCTACACCTTC. It is translated as CAWSGGWDYGYTF.

J is TRBJ2-2 and V is TRBV7-9, with 9 bases identical to TRBD1. The V gene end was trimmed by 5 bases and the J gene end by 3 bases; junction bases not matched to a gene: 7. This CDR3 spans 16 amino acids. CDR1 SEHNR and CDR2 FQNEAQ come from the germline V gene (reference sequence). This CDR3 reads CASSHRTGVDTGELFF. The DNA of the CDR3 is TGTGCCAGCAGCCACCGGACAGGGGTAGACACCGGGGAGCTGTTTTTT.

Concerning this clone itself: One end of the junction is discordant with germline, which a read error may explain. The chain couples TRBV5-1 to TRBJ2-3, with D perhaps TRBD1 (6 bases). Germline V lookup: CDR1 SGHRS, CDR2 YFSETQ. This CDR3 contains 14 residues. CDR3 nucleotide sequence: TGCGCCAGCAGGTTGGACAGCACCACAGATACGCAGTATTTT. It codes for CASRLDSTTDTQYF.

Comments on this clone: This CDR3 is also generated by other DNA sequences in the sample. This chain uses TRBV7-3 with TRBJ1-1, with a weak D call TRBD1 (5 bases). The CDR3 length is 14 residues. Trimming stripped 1 base from V and 0 bases from J, with 6 bases between. CDR1 and CDR2 (germline): SGHTA, FQGTGA. The chain's CDR3 is CASSLMGLNTEAFF. The CDR3 region has the DNA TGTGCCAGCAGCTTAATGGGACTGAACACTGAAGCTTTCTTT.